This is a list of T cell receptor beta chains from one sample in a study of beta chain features in type 1 diabetes. Only in-frame clones appear in the TCRdb table, and some are missing; sequencing was by immunoSEQ multiplex PCR. This sample has almost 350,000 clones; 15% to 20% occur once, and the top ten carry under 0.05%. Sample: naive CD4+ T cells from blood. These receptors were collected from a woman between 18 and 29 years old in good health. Each CDR3 is given with its conserved first and last residue. D genes are given only for firm matches. The size entry is marked missing in some rows and otherwise reads once, few, many or a size class.

TRBJ2-7	TRBD2	TRBV5-1	few	CASTSSGSIPPYEQYF	TGCGCCAGCACATCAAGCGGGAGCATCCCCCCCTACGAGCAGTACTTC
TRBJ1-5	NA	TRBV19	few	CASSTTHSNQPQHF	TGTGCCAGTAGTACGACACATAGCAATCAGCCCCAGCATTTT
TRBJ1-5	NA	TRBV30	NA	CAWGQINQPQHF	TGTGCCTGGGGGCAGATTAATCAGCCCCAGCATTTT
TRBJ2-1	NA	TRBV4-1	NA	CASRRAGAVGFGNEQFF	TGCGCCAGCCGGCGGGCGGGGGCGGTAGGCTTTGGGAATGAGCAGTTCTTC
TRBJ2-1	NA	TRBV5-4	NA	CASTLRRTAYNEQFF	TGTGCCAGCACCCTTCGGAGGACAGCCTACAATGAGCAGTTCTTC
TRBJ2-6	TRBD2	TRBV9	few	CASSVDQLAGAVRANVLTF	TGTGCCAGCAGCGTAGACCAACTAGCGGGAGCAGTTAGGGCCAACGTCCTGACTTTC
TRBJ2-3	NA	TRBV7-9	NA	CASLLKGDGGRADTQYF	TGTGCCAGCTTGCTTAAAGGTGACGGGGGGCGGGCAGATACGCAGTATTTT
TRBJ2-3	NA	TRBV29-1	NA	CSVERGRSTDTQYF	TGCAGCGTTGAAAGGGGTAGGAGCACAGATACGCAGTATTTT
TRBJ1-2	NA	TRBV2	NA	CASSLLREDGYTF	TGTGCCAGCAGTCTACTCAGGGAGGATGGCTACACCTTC
TRBJ2-1	TRBD2	TRBV4-3	NA	CASSQEQRGRSEQFF	TGCGCCAGCAGCCAAGAACAGCGGGGTAGGAGTGAGCAGTTCTTC
TRBJ1-4	NA	TRBV5-1	few	CASSALQGRMNEKLFF	TGCGCCAGCAGCGCCCTACAGGGTAGAATGAATGAAAAACTGTTTTTT
TRBJ1-2	NA	TRBV25-1	few	CASHPGTRARSYGYTF	TGTGCCAGCCATCCCGGGACAAGGGCCCGATCCTATGGCTACACCTTC
TRBJ2-7	TRBD1	TRBV7-9	NA	CASSLRGAGTGKEEQYF	TGTGCCAGCAGCTTACGAGGGGCAGGGACAGGGAAAGAGGAGCAGTACTTC
TRBJ2-7	NA	TRBV25-1	few	CASTGRETYEQYF	TGTGCCAGCACGGGGCGGGAAACCTACGAGCAGTACTTC
TRBJ1-5	NA	TRBV30	few	CAWGPPGTINQPQHF	TGTGCCTGGGGTCCTCCGGGAACCATTAATCAGCCCCAGCATTTT
TRBJ2-7	NA	TRBV18	NA	CASSPGGSSSYEQYF	TGTGCCAGCTCACCCGGGGGTTCGAGCTCCTACGAGCAGTACTTC
TRBJ1-1	NA	TRBV5-1	few	CASSSREAEAFF	TGCGCCAGCAGCTCCAGGGAGGCTGAAGCTTTCTTT
TRBJ2-2	TRBD1	TRBV29-1	NA	CSVVRQGRNTGELFF	TGCAGCGTTGTCCGACAGGGGAGGAACACCGGGGAGCTGTTTTTT
TRBJ2-2	NA	TRBV29-1	NA	CSAPDTNTGELFF	TGCAGCGCCCCTGACACTAACACCGGGGAGCTGTTTTTT
TRBJ2-7	TRBD1	TRBV4-1	few	CASSYLRQGQQYF	TGCGCCAGCAGCTACCTGAGACAGGGGCAGCAGTACTTC
TRBJ1-1	TRBD1	TRBV11-2	NA	CASSYQGGAFF	TGTGCCAGCAGCTACCAGGGGGGCGCTTTCTTT
TRBJ2-5	NA	TRBV4-1	NA	CASSQVGGRKTQYF	TGCGCCAGCAGCCAAGTCGGTGGGAGGAAGACCCAGTACTTC
TRBJ2-1	NA	TRBV11-2	NA	CASSLTLSEQFF	TGTGCCAGCAGCTTAACCCTAAGTGAGCAGTTCTTC
TRBJ2-5	TRBD2	TRBV27	NA	CASSLLGGGETQYF	TGTGCCAGCAGTTTGTTGGGGGGAGGGGAGACCCAGTACTTC
TRBJ1-2	TRBD1	TRBV7-6	NA	CASSRQGYYGYTF	TGTGCCAGCAGCCGACAGGGGTACTATGGCTACACCTTC
TRBJ2-1	TRBD2	TRBV11-2	NA	CASSRTLAGGRLYNEQFF	TGTGCCAGCAGCCGGACACTAGCGGGAGGACGACTATACAATGAGCAGTTCTTC
TRBJ2-1	NA	TRBV9	NA	CASSPDGNSYNEQFF	TGTGCCAGCAGCCCGGACGGGAACTCCTACAATGAGCAGTTCTTC
TRBJ1-1	TRBD1	TRBV25-1	few	CASSEYGTGKYEAFF	TGTGCCAGCAGTGAATATGGGACAGGCAAATATGAAGCTTTCTTT
TRBJ2-3	NA	TRBV7-9	few	CASSSQDTQYF	TGTGCCAGCAGCTCACAAGATACGCAGTATTTT
TRBJ2-7	TRBD1	TRBV25-1	NA	CASREDRGVYEQYF	TGTGCCAGCAGGGAGGACAGGGGTGTCTACGAGCAGTACTTC
TRBJ2-7	NA	TRBV7-2	few	CASSLPGVYEQYF	TGTGCCAGCAGCTTACCAGGGGTTTACGAGCAGTACTTC
TRBJ1-5	TRBD1	TRBV30	NA	CAWSHRRDRGPRGNQPQHF	TGTGCCTGGAGTCATCGCCGGGACAGGGGGCCTAGGGGCAATCAGCCCCAGCATTTT
TRBJ1-1	NA	TRBV7-9	few	CASSPTGWNTEAFF	TGTGCCAGCAGCCCGACAGGATGGAACACTGAAGCTTTCTTT
TRBJ2-7	NA	TRBV29-1	few	CSVGGSSSYEQYF	TGCAGCGTTGGCGGGTCGAGCTCCTACGAGCAGTACTTC
TRBJ2-7	NA	TRBV9	NA	CASSVDQVSYEQYF	TGTGCCAGCAGCGTAGACCAGGTATCCTACGAGCAGTACTTC
TRBJ1-4	NA	TRBV14	NA	CASSQGTGTANEKLFF	TGTGCCAGCAGCCAAGGAACAGGGACCGCTAATGAAAAACTGTTTTTT
TRBJ2-2	TRBD1	TRBV19	NA	CASSPPTGLNTGELFF	TGTGCCAGTAGCCCACCGACAGGGCTGAACACCGGGGAGCTGTTTTTT
TRBJ1-1	NA	TRBV6-1	NA	CASNDLGGTEAFF	TGTGCCAGCAATGACTTAGGGGGAACTGAAGCTTTCTTT
TRBJ2-2	NA	TRBV5-1	once	CASSRGRNTGELFF	TGCGCCAGCAGTAGGGGGAGAAACACCGGGGAGCTGTTTTTT
TRBJ2-1	TRBD2	TRBV7-8	NA	CASSLGKIAGDNEQFF	TGTGCCAGCAGCTTAGGGAAGATAGCGGGGGACAATGAGCAGTTCTTC
TRBJ1-1	NA	TRBV30	few	CAWGTRNTEAFF	TGTGCCTGGGGTACACGGAACACTGAAGCTTTCTTT
TRBJ2-7	TRBD2	TRBV18	NA	CASSPTGGFYEQYF	TGTGCCAGCTCACCCACGGGGGGGTTCTACGAGCAGTACTTC
TRBJ1-6	NA	TRBV7-9	NA	CASSLEGGTGSPLHF	TGTGCCAGCAGCTTAGAAGGGGGTACCGGTTCACCCCTCCACTTT
TRBJ2-1	TRBD2	TRBV19	few	CASKPSGSHEQFF	TGTGCCAGTAAGCCTAGCGGGAGTCATGAGCAGTTCTTC
TRBJ2-1	NA	TRBV19	NA	CASTRDNEQFF	TGTGCCAGTACCCGGGACAATGAGCAGTTCTTC